Shown below are 7 T cell receptor beta chains from a single sample sequenced in a study of cytomegalovirus exposure and HLA in healthy donors. Some clones are missing from TCRdb's copy, which holds only in-frame ones; the method was immunoSEQ multiplex PCR. The data contain hundreds of thousands of clones, roughly 88% of them seen just once; the ten biggest clones take up about 0.8%. The sample was PBMCs. Source of these receptors: a woman aged 18 to 35 in good health and CMV-seronegative.

V and J are TRBV30 and TRBJ1-1, with 7 bases aligning to TRBD1. The V segment lost 3 bases and the J segment 7 bases; nucleotides outside the gene matches: 8. Germline CDR1 reads GTSNPN; CDR2 reads SVGIG (reference sequence). This CDR3 has 13 residues. CDR3 protein: CAWRDQRDSEAFF. Written as DNA, the CDR3 is TGTGCCTGGAGAGACCAACGGGACAGTGAAGCTTTCTTT.

The chain couples TRBV30 to TRBJ1-1; D is possibly TRBD1 (6 bases). The germline V gene encodes CDR1 GTSNPN and CDR2 SVGIG (reference sequence). The CDR3 consists of 12 residues. V was trimmed by 2 bases and J by 6 bases, leaving 10 bases between them. Written as DNA, the CDR3 is TGTGCCTGGAGTTACGGGACATCTGAAGCTTTCTTT. This translates into CAWSYGTSEAFF.

CDR3 in amino acids: CAWSGGPARETQYF. In nucleotides, the CDR3 is TGTGCCTGGAGTGGTGGGCCAGCCCGGGAGACCCAGTACTTC. The chain employs TRBV30 and TRBJ2-5; D not resolved. This CDR3 contains 14 residues. Germline CDR1 and CDR2: GTSNPN and SVGIG (reference sequence). V was trimmed by 1 base and J by 5 bases, leaving 14 bases between them.

This rearrangement joins TRBV28 to TRBJ1-2; 8 bases agree with TRBD1. Per germline, CDR1 MDHEN and CDR2 SYDVKM. V was pared by 3 bases and J by 7 bases, with 4 bases of the junction left unmatched. The CDR3 sequence is 13 residues long. The CDR3 spells CASSLGTGGGYTF. The CDR3 coding sequence is TGTGCCAGCAGTTTGGGGACAGGCGGTGGCTACACCTTC.

This chain uses TRBV9 with TRBJ2-5, with TRBD2 matching over 14 bases. Losses at the gene ends were 2 bases for V and 5 bases for J; bases not matched to a gene: 5. The CDR3 extends over 16 amino acids. Germline CDR1 reads SGDLS; CDR2 reads YYNGEE. The CDR3 DNA is TGTGCCAGCAGCGTCGGGACTAGCGGGAGTCACGAGACCCAGTACTTC. Its protein is CASSVGTSGSHETQYF.

In this sample, this clone turned up once. The chain uses TRBV10-3 and TRBJ1-1, with a tentative D call TRBD1 (5 bases). V was cut by 4 bases and J by 1 base, with 10 bases left in between. This CDR3 comprises 14 residues. Germline V gene lookup returns CDR1 ENHRY and CDR2 SYGVKD. This chain's CDR3 is CAISGGETNTEAFF. DNA for the CDR3: TGTGCCATCAGTGGGGGGGAGACGAACACTGAAGCTTTCTTT.

This clone showed up just a few times. The CDR3 reads CASRDRGPLQYF. CDR3 nucleotide sequence: TGCGCCAGCAGGGACAGGGGTCCCCTCCAGTACTTC. V is TRBV4-1 and J is TRBJ2-4, with TRBD1 matching 9 bases. J gave up 13 bases and V 6 bases, and 7 bases lay outside the gene matches. The germline gives CDR1 MGHRA, CDR2 YSYEKL. The CDR3 runs 12 residues.